This is a list of T cell receptor beta chains from one sample in a study of a mutant IDH1 vaccine in newly diagnosed glioma. Sequencing used immunoSEQ multiplex PCR; TCRdb keeps in-frame clones, though not all of them. Altogether fewer than 45,000 clones are present, over 75% being singletons, with the ten largest covering around 1.5%. These receptors' antigens are unknown. Sample: PBMCs, taken from a glioma patient whose treatment included an IDH1 peptide vaccine. The receptor source for this set is a man aged 40-49 years with glioma. Both conserved end residues are part of each CDR3. Each record gives: V gene, J gene, D gene, clone size, CDR3 DNA, CDR3 protein. The D gene is left open where the match is weak. Only part of the rows carry a size: once, few, many, or a class if the clone is expanded.

TRBV18	TRBJ2-1	TRBD1	NA	TGTGCCAGCACCAGCGACAGGGGGCGGAATAGTGAGCAGTTCTTC	CASTSDRGRNSEQFF
TRBV7-6	TRBJ1-1	NA	NA	TGTGCCAGCAGCTTCATGGACAGTACGAACACTGAAGCTTTCTTT	CASSFMDSTNTEAFF
TRBV27	TRBJ1-1	NA	NA	TGTGCCAGCAGTATACAGGGACGATACACTGAAGCTTTCTTT	CASSIQGRYTEAFF
TRBV25-1	TRBJ2-5	NA	NA	TGTGCCAGCAGTGAACGGGGGTCCTTCGAGACCCAGTACTTC	CASSERGSFETQYF
TRBV5-1	TRBJ1-4	TRBD1	NA	TGCGCCAGCAGCTTAGAGACAGGGAATGAAAAACTGTTTTTT	CASSLETGNEKLFF
TRBV2	TRBJ1-5	NA	once	TGTGCCAGCAGCCGGGAAAAAGGGGGCAATCAGCCCCAGCATTTT	CASSREKGGNQPQHF
TRBV4-2	TRBJ1-4	NA	once	TGTGCCAGCAGCCAAGGCCCTGTCATTGCGGGGGTATTGGAAAAACTGTTTTTT	CASSQGPVIAGVLEKLFF
TRBV6-5	TRBJ2-7	NA	NA	TGTGCCAGCAGTTCCGGGACCGAGCAGTACTTC	CASSSGTEQYF
TRBV6-6	TRBJ1-5	NA	NA	TGTGCCAGCAGTTACGAGGGGGAAGATAGCAATCAGCCCCAGCATTTT	CASSYEGEDSNQPQHF
TRBV30	TRBJ1-4	NA	NA	TGTGCCTGGAGTGCCGTTGGGCCGATTAATGAAAAACTGTTTTTT	CAWSAVGPINEKLFF
TRBV6-5	TRBJ1-1	NA	once	TGTGCCAGCCGCATACGGGGGGCGCAGGCTGAAGCTTTCTTT	CASRIRGAQAEAFF
TRBV14	TRBJ2-1	NA	few	TGTGCCAGCAGCCAATCTACAGGTTATGATGAGCAGTTCTTC	CASSQSTGYDEQFF
TRBV5-1	TRBJ1-4	NA	NA	TGCGCCAGCAGCTTGGATGGGGGGAGGGATGAAAAACTGTTTTTT	CASSLDGGRDEKLFF
TRBV18	TRBJ1-1	NA	NA	TGTGCCAGCTCACCAAACCGGGACACTGAAGCTTTCTTT	CASSPNRDTEAFF
TRBV7-9	TRBJ2-7	NA	NA	TGTGCCAGCAGCGCGGGATTTCCTACCTACGAGCAGTACTTC	CASSAGFPTYEQYF
TRBV7-3	TRBJ2-7	NA	NA	TGTGCCAGCAGCGCCACGTGGGTATGGGAGCAGTACTTC	CASSATWVWEQYF
TRBV10-3	TRBJ1-4	NA	NA	TGTGCCATCAGTGAGTCCGGGGGGGGCAAAAATGAAAAACTGTTTTTT	CAISESGGGKNEKLFF
TRBV28	TRBJ2-5	NA	NA	TGTGCCAGCAGGGCCTTGGGGCTCCCGGAGACCCAGTACTTC	CASRALGLPETQYF